In this sample, the clone carrying this T cell receptor (beta chain) turned up a few times. This sample stems from a study of cytomegalovirus exposure and HLA in healthy donors. Per the germline V gene, CDR1 is SGDLS and CDR2 is YYNGEE. This CDR3 has 14 amino acids. The V segment lost 4 bases and the J segment 5 bases; nucleotides outside the gene matches: 3. The PCR made use of 60 Vbeta and 13 Jbeta primers. Sequenced by immunoSEQ multiplex PCR; TCRdb stores in-frame clones only, minus some. The table includes some 180,000 clones, about 82% detected once. This chain uses TRBV9 with TRBJ1-1; 12 bases fit TRBD1. This sequence was found in a man in his late teens or twenties in good health and CMV-seronegative. Sequencing was done on a sample of PBMCs. CDR3 amino acids: CASSRDRGQTEAFF. The CDR3 DNA sequence: TGTGCCAGCAGCCGGGACAGGGGGCAGACTGAAGCTTTCTTT. The whole variable domain, filled in from reference TRBV9 and TRBJ1-1, reads DSGVTQTPKHLITATGQRVTLRCSPRSGDLSVYWYQQSLDQGLQFLIQYYNGEERAKGNILERFSAQQFPDLHSELNLSSLELGDSALYFCASSRDRGQTEAFFGQGTRLTVV.